This TCR beta chain was identified in a study of early T cells in non-severe SARS-CoV-2 infection. This clonotype was recorded many times. Looked up from germline, CDR1 is DFQATT and CDR2 is SNEGSKA (reference sequence). This CDR3 spans 13 amino acids. V lost 5 bases, J lost 3 bases, and 5 bases stayed unmatched. From the 5' RACE reads, TCRdb called clonotypes with MiXCR, one entry per CDR3 protein. This table has 40,000 to 55,000 distinct CDR3 sequences, less than 15% appearing once. The sample comprised whole blood. This sequence was found in an adult who was a healthcare worker with PCR-confirmed SARS-CoV-2 infection or an uninfected control (not recorded which). This sequence joins TRBV20-1 and TRBJ2-7; 9 bases are a match to TRBD2. The CDR3 DNA reads TGCAGTGCTGGCGGGGGGGCAGGCTACGAGCAGTACTTC. Translated: CSAGGGAGYEQYF.